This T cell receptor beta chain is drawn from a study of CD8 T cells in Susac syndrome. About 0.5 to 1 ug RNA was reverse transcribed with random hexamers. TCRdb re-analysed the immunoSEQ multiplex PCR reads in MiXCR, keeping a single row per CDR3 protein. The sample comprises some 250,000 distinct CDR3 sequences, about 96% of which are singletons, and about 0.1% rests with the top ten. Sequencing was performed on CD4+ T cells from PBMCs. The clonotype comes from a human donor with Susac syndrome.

The CDR3 sequence: CASSLLPGTDQETQYF. The CDR3 nucleotides are TGTGCCAGCAGCTTACTTCCTGGCACAGACCAAGAGACCCAGTACTTC. The chain employs TRBV11-1 and TRBJ2-5, with D uncertain. Germline loops: CDR1 SGHAT, CDR2 FQDESV (reference sequence). V was trimmed by 2 bases and J by 0 bases, leaving 13 bases between them. This CDR3 spans 16 amino acids.